The sequence of this T cell receptor beta chain was determined in a study of blood T cell repertoires in COVID-19. Original processing methods: The assay estimated nucleated cells by amplifying reference gene primers. Produced via immunoSEQ multiplex PCR; TCRdb's table is partial and in-frame only. V and J calls plus clone size are reproduced from that table; the DNA served to infer D and trimming. The profile shows about 78,000 clones, 86% of them singletons. Trimming removed 2 bases from V and 3 bases from J, with 10 bases in between. This CDR3 spans 14 amino acids. Germline CDR1 SGHDT, CDR2 YYEEEE.

The source of this sequence is a man in his fifties with active or convalescent COVID-19. Sequencing used peripheral blood. This chain uses TRBV5-6 with TRBJ2-3, with D possibly TRBD2 on 6 matching bases. The CDR3, as DNA: TGTGCCAGCAGCTTAGGAGGGTTTACAGATACGCAGTATTTT. Translating gives CASSLGGFTDTQYF.